A selection of T cell receptor beta chains follows, all from one sample in a study of T cell responses to AZD1222 COVID-19 vaccine. Clones were read by immunoSEQ multiplex PCR, and TCRdb kept only the in-frame ones, dropping some. Of approximately 110,000 clones listed, roughly 86% are singletons. The sequenced sample was peripheral blood, obtained on day 0 of AZD1222 vaccination. These receptors were collected from an adult in good health. CDR3s include the opening cysteine and the closing phenylalanine or tryptophan. The D gene is left open where the match is weak. A clone size is listed for some rows: how often the clone was seen (once, few, many), or a class if it is expanded.

d_gene,abundance,j_gene,v_gene,CDR3aa,CDR3nt
-,-,TRBJ1-4,TRBV5-6,CASSRAGSNEKLFF,TGTGCCAGCAGCCGAGCAGGGAGTAATGAAAAACTGTTTTTT
-,-,TRBJ1-4,TRBV5-1,CASRLTLRDEKLFF,TGCGCCAGCAGACTGACCCTGCGGGATGAAAAACTGTTTTTT
-,-,TRBJ2-7,TRBV9,CASSGGTLNGEQYF,TGTGCCAGCAGCGGCGGGACCTTAAACGGCGAGCAGTACTTC
TRBD2,-,TRBJ2-1,TRBV14,CASSQDGGSSYNEQFF,TGTGCCAGCAGCCAAGATGGCGGGAGCTCCTACAATGAGCAGTTCTTC
-,-,TRBJ2-7,TRBV4-1,CASSHLGGEQYF,TGCGCCAGCAGCCACCTTGGGGGCGAGCAGTACTTC
-,-,TRBJ2-1,TRBV29-1,CSAGGLYNEQFF,TGCAGCGCCGGGGGGCTCTACAATGAGCAGTTCTTC
TRBD1,once,TRBJ2-7,TRBV18,CASRLPGTAYEQYF,TGTGCCAGCCGCCTCCCGGGGACAGCCTACGAGCAGTACTTC
-,-,TRBJ2-7,TRBV11-2,CASSLGTVGIYEQYF,TGTGCCAGCAGCTTAGGCACCGTAGGGATATACGAGCAGTACTTC
-,once,TRBJ2-5,TRBV24-1,CATSDPSWGETQYF,TGTGCCACCAGCGACCCATCCTGGGGGGAGACCCAGTACTTC
-,-,TRBJ2-7,TRBV7-9,CASSPRQGTYEQYF,TGTGCCAGCAGCCCGAGGCAGGGCACCTACGAGCAGTACTTC
TRBD1,-,TRBJ1-1,TRBV5-1,CASSSTGDTEAFF,TGCGCCAGCAGCTCTACAGGGGACACTGAAGCTTTCTTT
TRBD1,-,TRBJ2-6,TRBV24-1,CATSERQGASSGANVLTF,TGTGCCACCAGTGAACGACAGGGGGCTTCCTCTGGGGCCAACGTCCTGACTTTC
-,-,TRBJ1-6,TRBV5-6,CASSLTGRSPLHF,TGTGCCAGCAGCTTGACAGGGCGATCACCCCTCCACTTT
TRBD1,-,TRBJ1-5,TRBV4-1,CASSPRDRGAGNQPQHF,TGCGCCAGCAGCCCGCGGGACAGGGGCGCGGGGAATCAGCCCCAGCATTTT
-,-,TRBJ1-1,TRBV20-1,CSARGLTEAFF,TGCAGTGCCCGGGGGCTGACTGAAGCTTTCTTT
-,-,TRBJ1-4,TRBV2,CASSARTQGREKLFF,TGTGCCAGCAGTGCCCGAACCCAGGGTAGAGAAAAACTGTTTTTT
-,-,TRBJ1-2,TRBV19,CASSLAGRTYGYTF,TGTGCCAGTAGCCTAGCTGGACGAACCTATGGCTACACCTTC
TRBD2,-,TRBJ2-7,TRBV19,CARAGLASYYEQYF,TGTGCCAGAGCGGGACTAGCGAGTTACTACGAGCAGTACTTC
-,many,TRBJ1-1,TRBV5-6,CASSFLSENTEAFF,TGTGCCAGCAGCTTTCTGTCCGAAAACACTGAAGCTTTCTTT
-,-,TRBJ1-5,TRBV19,CASSQYSNQPQHF,TGTGCCAGTAGCCAGTATAGCAATCAGCCCCAGCATTTT
-,-,TRBJ2-7,TRBV7-2,CASRLLAVGAYEQYF,TGTGCCAGCAGGCTTTTAGCGGTGGGGGCCTACGAGCAGTACTTC
-,-,TRBJ2-1,TRBV29-1,CSVAHNEQFF,TGCAGCGTTGCTCACAATGAGCAGTTCTTC
-,-,TRBJ2-1,TRBV19,CASSRHQGSYNEQFF,TGTGCCAGTAGTCGACATCAAGGCTCCTACAATGAGCAGTTCTTC
-,-,TRBJ2-7,TRBV28,CASSFTDSYEQYF,TGTGCCAGCAGTTTTACAGACTCCTACGAGCAGTACTTC
-,-,TRBJ2-5,TRBV6-1,CASSEASAGQETQYF,TGTGCCAGCAGTGAAGCTTCGGCAGGGCAAGAGACCCAGTACTTC
-,-,TRBJ2-1,TRBV27,CASSFGVGRSISYNEQFF,TGTGCCAGCAGTTTCGGGGTTGGTAGGAGCATTTCCTACAATGAGCAGTTCTTC
TRBD1,-,TRBJ1-1,TRBV7-2,CASSRRGPGTANTEAFF,TGTGCCAGCAGCCGTAGAGGACCCGGGACAGCGAACACTGAAGCTTTCTTT
-,-,TRBJ2-3,TRBV4-2,CASSQDPAYPSTDTQYF,TGTGCCAGCAGCCAAGATCCTGCGTACCCTAGCACAGATACGCAGTATTTT
-,-,TRBJ1-1,TRBV27,CASSRVPGVNTEAFF,TGTGCCAGCAGTAGGGTCCCCGGGGTGAACACTGAAGCTTTCTTT
-,once,TRBJ1-2,TRBV2,CAIGSGANGYTF,TGTGCCATCGGGTCGGGGGCGAATGGCTACACCTTC
-,-,TRBJ1-5,TRBV28,CASSTTVNQPQHF,TGTGCCAGCAGTACGACAGTAAATCAGCCCCAGCATTTT
-,-,TRBJ1-6,TRBV2,CASSARPGENSPLHF,TGTGCCAGCAGCGCTCGGCCAGGGGAAAATTCACCCCTCCACTTT
-,-,TRBJ1-4,TRBV5-3,CARSLDSTEKLFF,TGTGCCAGAAGCCTGGACAGCACTGAAAAACTGTTTTTT